This record concerns one TCR beta chain sequence. Germline V CDR1 and CDR2: KGHSH, LQKENI. This CDR3 has 14 amino acids. Losses at the gene ends were 3 bases for V and 2 bases for J; bases not matched to a gene: 3. Sequencing used immunoSEQ multiplex PCR; TCRdb keeps in-frame clones, though not all of them. The sample has over 100,000 clones; roughly 84% are singletons. This entry comes from a study of blood T cell repertoires in COVID-19. At the level of the study: Specimens from acute and convalescent COVID-19 originated in the United States, Italy and Spain.

This TCR was sampled from a human donor in a cohort sampled during active COVID-19. This rearrangement joins TRBV18 to TRBJ2-5, with 7 nucleotides matching TRBD1. The specimen sequenced was peripheral blood. DNA for the CDR3: TGTGCCAGCTCACCGGGACAGACACAAGAGACCCAGTACTTC. Residues: CASSPGQTQETQYF.